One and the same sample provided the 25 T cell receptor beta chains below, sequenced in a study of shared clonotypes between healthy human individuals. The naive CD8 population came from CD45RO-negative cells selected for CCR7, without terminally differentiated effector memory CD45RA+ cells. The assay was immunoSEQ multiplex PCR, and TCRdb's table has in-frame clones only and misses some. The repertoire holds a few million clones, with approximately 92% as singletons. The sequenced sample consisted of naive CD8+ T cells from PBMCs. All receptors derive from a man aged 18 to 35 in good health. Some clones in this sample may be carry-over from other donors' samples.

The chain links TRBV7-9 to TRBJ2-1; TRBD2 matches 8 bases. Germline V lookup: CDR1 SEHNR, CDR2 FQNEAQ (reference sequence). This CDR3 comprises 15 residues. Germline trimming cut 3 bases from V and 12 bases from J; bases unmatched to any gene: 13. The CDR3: CASSLLTGLDSGQFF. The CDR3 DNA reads TGTGCCAGCAGCTTGCTTACGGGACTAGATTCCGGGCAGTTCTTC.

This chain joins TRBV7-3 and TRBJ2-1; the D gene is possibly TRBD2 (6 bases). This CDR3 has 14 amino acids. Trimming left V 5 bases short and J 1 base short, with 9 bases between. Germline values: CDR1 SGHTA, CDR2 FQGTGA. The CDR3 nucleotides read TGTGCCAGCAGCAATAGCGGATCCTACAATGAGCAGTTCTTC. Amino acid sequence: CASSNSGSYNEQFF.

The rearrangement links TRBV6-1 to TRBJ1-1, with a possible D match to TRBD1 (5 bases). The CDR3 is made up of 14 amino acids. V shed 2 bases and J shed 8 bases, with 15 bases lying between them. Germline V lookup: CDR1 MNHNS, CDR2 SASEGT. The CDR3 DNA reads TGTGCCAGCAGTGAATTTCTAGGGGATTGGGAAGCTTTCTTT. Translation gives CASSEFLGDWEAFF.

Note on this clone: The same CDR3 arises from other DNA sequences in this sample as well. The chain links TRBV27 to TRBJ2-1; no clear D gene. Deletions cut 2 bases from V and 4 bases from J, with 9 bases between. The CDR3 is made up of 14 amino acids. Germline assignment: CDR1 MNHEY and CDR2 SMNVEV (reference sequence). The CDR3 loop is CASSLGNLYNEQFF. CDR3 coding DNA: TGTGCCAGCAGTTTAGGGAATCTTTACAATGAGCAGTTCTTC.

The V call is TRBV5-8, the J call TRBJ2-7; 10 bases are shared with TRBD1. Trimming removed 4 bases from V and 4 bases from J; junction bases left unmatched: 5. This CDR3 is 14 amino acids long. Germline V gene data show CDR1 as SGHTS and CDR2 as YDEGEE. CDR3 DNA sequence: TGTGCCAGCAGCCTGGACAGGGGGTTTTACGAGCAGTACTTC. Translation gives CASSLDRGFYEQYF.

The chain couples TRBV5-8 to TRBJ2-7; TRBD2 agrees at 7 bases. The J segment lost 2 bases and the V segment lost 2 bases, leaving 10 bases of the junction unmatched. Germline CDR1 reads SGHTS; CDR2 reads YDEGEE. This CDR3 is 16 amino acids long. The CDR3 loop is CASSFWGGSPTYEQYF. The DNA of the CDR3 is TGTGCCAGCAGCTTTTGGGGCGGGAGCCCAACCTACGAGCAGTACTTC.

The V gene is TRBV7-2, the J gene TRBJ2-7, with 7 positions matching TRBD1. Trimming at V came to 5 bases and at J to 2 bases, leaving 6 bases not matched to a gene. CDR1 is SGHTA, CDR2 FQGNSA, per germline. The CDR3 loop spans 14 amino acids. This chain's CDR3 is CASSGRTGTYEQYF. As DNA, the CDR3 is TGTGCCAGCAGCGGACGGACAGGAACCTACGAGCAGTACTTC.

CDR3 DNA: TGTGCCAGCAGCTTGGTAACTAGCGGAAAAAACATTCAGTACTTC. Its protein is CASSLVTSGKNIQYF. The gene calls are TRBV5-5 and TRBJ2-4, with 8 bases fitting TRBD2. This CDR3 comprises 15 residues. In germline, CDR1 is SGHKS, CDR2 YYEKEE (reference sequence). V lost 0 bases and J lost 4; bases outside the gene matches: 3.

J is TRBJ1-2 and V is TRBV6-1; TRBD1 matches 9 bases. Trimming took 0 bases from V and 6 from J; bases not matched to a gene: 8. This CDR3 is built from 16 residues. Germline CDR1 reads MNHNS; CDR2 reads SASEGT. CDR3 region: CASSEAGRGQGHGYTF. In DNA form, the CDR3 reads TGTGCCAGCAGTGAAGCAGGTAGAGGACAGGGGCATGGCTACACCTTC.

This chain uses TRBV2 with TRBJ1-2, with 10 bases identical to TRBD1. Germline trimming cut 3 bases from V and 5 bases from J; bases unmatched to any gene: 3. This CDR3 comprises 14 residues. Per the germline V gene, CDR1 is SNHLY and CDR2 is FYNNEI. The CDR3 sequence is CASSDGTGDYGYTF. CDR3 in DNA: TGTGCCAGCAGTGATGGGACAGGGGATTATGGCTACACCTTC.

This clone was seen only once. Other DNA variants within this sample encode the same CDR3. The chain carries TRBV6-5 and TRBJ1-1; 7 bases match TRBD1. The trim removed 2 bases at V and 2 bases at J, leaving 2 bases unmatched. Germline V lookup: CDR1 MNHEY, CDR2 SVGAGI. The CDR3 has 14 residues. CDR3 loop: CASSYRGGNTEAFF. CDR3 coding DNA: TGTGCCAGCAGTTACCGAGGGGGCAACACTGAAGCTTTCTTT.

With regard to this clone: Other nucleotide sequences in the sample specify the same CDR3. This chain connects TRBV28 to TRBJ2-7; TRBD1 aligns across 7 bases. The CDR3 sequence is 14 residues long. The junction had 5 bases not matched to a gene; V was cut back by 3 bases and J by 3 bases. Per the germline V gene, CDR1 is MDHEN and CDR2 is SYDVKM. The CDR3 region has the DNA TGTGCCAGCAGTTTTCGAGGGGGCGGCTACGAGCAGTACTTC. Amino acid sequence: CASSFRGGGYEQYF.

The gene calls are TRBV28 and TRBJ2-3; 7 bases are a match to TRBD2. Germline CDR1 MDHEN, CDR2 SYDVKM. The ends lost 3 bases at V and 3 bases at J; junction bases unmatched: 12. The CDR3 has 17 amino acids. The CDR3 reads CASSFGRLRETTDTQYF. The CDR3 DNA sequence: TGTGCCAGCAGTTTTGGGCGGCTGCGGGAGACTACAGATACGCAGTATTTT.

The CDR3: CASSLPQGQYNEQFF. The CDR3 DNA sequence: TGTGCCAGCAGCTTACCACAGGGACAGTACAATGAGCAGTTCTTC. This chain joins TRBV7-9 and TRBJ2-1; 7 bases fit TRBD1. In germline, CDR1 is SEHNR, CDR2 FQNEAQ (reference sequence). The CDR3 spans 15 residues. J was trimmed by 4 bases and V by 2 bases; bases with no gene match: 5. The whole variable domain, filled in from reference TRBV7-9 and TRBJ2-1, reads DTGVSQNPRHKITKRGQNVTFRCDPISEHNRLYWYRQTLGQGPEFLTYFQNEAQLEKSRLLSDRFSAERPKGSFSTLEIQRTEQGDSAMYLCASSLPQGQYNEQFFGPGTRLTVL.

For the CDR3, the DNA is TGTGCCAGCAGAAAACAGGGGGCGCTCCACGAGCAGTACTTC. The encoded protein is CASRKQGALHEQYF. This sequence joins TRBV27 and TRBJ2-7; 9 bases align to TRBD1. The CDR3 has 14 amino acids. Germline CDR1 reads MNHEY; CDR2 reads SMNVEV (reference sequence). V lost 6 bases, J lost 5 bases, and 8 bases stayed unmatched.

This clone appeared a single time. The CDR3 protein is CASSLGGKRDTEAFF. The CDR3 bases are TGTGCCAGCAGCTTAGGGGGGAAGAGAGACACTGAAGCTTTCTTT. The V and J genes are TRBV11-2 and TRBJ1-1; weak D call: TRBD1 (5 bases). Germline-derived CDR1 and CDR2 are SGHAT and FQNNGV. CDR3 size: 15 residues. With 1 base removed from V and 3 bases from J, the gap between germline ends came to 12 bases.

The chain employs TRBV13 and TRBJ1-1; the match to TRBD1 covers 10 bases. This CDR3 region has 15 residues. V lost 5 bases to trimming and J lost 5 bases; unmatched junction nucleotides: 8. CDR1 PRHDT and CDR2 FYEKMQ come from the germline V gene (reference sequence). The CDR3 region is CASSGHGTGETEAFF. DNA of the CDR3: TGTGCCAGCAGCGGCCACGGGACAGGGGAAACTGAAGCTTTCTTT.

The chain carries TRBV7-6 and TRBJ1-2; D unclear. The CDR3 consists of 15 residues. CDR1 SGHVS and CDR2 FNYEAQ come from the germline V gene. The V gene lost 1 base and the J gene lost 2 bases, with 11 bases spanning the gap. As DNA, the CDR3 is TGTGCCAGCAGCTTAGAGGACGGAAAGAACTATGGCTACACCTTC. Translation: CASSLEDGKNYGYTF.

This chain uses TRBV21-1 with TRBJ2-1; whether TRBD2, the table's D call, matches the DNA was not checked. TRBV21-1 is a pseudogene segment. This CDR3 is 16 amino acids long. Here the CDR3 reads CASTENMRISYNEQFF. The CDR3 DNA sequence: TGTGCCAGCACCGAAAACATGCGGATATCCTACAATGAGCAGTTCTTC.

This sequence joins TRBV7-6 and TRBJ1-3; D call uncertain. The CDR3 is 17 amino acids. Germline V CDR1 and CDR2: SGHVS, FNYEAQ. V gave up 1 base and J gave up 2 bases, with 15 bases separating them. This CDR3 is CASSLGFTAKTGNTIYF. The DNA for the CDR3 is TGTGCCAGCAGCTTAGGATTTACAGCGAAAACTGGAAACACCATATATTTT.

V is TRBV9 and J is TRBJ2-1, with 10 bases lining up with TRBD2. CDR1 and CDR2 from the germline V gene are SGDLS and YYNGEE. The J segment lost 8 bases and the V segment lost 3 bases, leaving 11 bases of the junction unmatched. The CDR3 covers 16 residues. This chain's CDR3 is CASSGGASGRWYEQFF. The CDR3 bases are TGTGCCAGCAGCGGAGGGGCTAGCGGGAGATGGTATGAGCAGTTCTTC.

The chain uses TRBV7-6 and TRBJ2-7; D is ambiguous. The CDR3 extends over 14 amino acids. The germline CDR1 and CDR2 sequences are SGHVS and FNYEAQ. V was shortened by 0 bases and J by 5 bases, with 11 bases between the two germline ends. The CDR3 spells CASSLAGRADEQYF. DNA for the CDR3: TGTGCCAGCAGCTTAGCAGGACGCGCCGACGAGCAGTACTTC.

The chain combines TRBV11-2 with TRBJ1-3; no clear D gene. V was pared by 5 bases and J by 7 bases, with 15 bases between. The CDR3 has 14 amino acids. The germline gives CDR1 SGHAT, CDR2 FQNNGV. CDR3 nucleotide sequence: TGTGCCAGCAGCCTAGTCTGGCCCCCGAACACCATATATTTT. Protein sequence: CASSLVWPPNTIYF.

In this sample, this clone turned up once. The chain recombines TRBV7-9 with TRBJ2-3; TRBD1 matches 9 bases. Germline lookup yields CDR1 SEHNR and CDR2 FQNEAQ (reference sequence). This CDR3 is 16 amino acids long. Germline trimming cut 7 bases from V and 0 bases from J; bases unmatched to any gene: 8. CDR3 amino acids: CASNNRDRESTDTQYF. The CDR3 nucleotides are TGTGCCAGCAACAACCGGGACAGGGAAAGCACAGATACGCAGTATTTT. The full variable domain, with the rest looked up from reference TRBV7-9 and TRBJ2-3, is DTGVSQNPRHKITKRGQNVTFRCDPISEHNRLYWYRQTLGQGPEFLTYFQNEAQLEKSRLLSDRFSAERPKGSFSTLEIQRTEQGDSAMYLCASNNRDRESTDTQYFGPGTRLTVL.

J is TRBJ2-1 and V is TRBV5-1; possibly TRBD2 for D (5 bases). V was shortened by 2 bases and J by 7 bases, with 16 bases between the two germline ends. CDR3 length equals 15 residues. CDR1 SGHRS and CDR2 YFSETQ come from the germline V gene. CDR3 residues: CASSFSGSQGNEQFF. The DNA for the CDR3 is TGCGCCAGCAGCTTCTCGGGATCCCAAGGGAATGAGCAGTTCTTC.